This is a list of T cell receptor beta chains from one sample in a study of CD8 T cells in ankylosing spondylitis. TCRdb itself ran the 5' RACE reads through MiXCR, one entry per CDR3 protein. The table records around 340,000 distinct CDR3 sequences, 20% of them present only once. Sequenced input: blood, either unsorted or a sorted T cell fraction (not recorded which). These receptors were collected from a male donor with ankylosing spondylitis or in good health (not recorded which). CDR3s include the opening cysteine and the closing phenylalanine or tryptophan. The D gene is left open where the match is weak. Not every row has a clone size; where given, it reads once, few, many or a size class.

-	TRBV11-2	-	TRBJ2-7	CASSSPGRDYEQYF	TGTGCCAGCAGCTCCCCGGGACGGGACTACGAGCAGTACTTC
few	TRBV2	-	TRBJ1-4	CASSESRADGEKLFF	TGTGCCAGCAGTGAAAGTAGGGCGGACGGTGAAAAACTGTTTTTT
few	TRBV5-6	-	TRBJ2-1	CASSVQLASSYNEQFF	TGTGCCAGCAGCGTACAACTGGCTAGCTCCTACAATGAGCAGTTCTTC
few	TRBV5-8	-	TRBJ2-7	CASSFAGVHEQYF	TGTGCCAGCAGCTTTGCAGGGGTCCACGAGCAGTACTTC
-	TRBV4-1	-	TRBJ2-2	CASSHGRTAAKTGELFF	TGCGCCAGCAGCCATGGACGGACCGCGGCCAAAACCGGGGAGCTGTTTTTT
-	TRBV12-3/TRBV12-4	-	TRBJ2-5	CASSLGLYPGNRETQYF	TGTGCCAGCAGTTTAGGGCTGTATCCGGGGAATCGGGAGACCCAGTACTTC
few	TRBV12-3/TRBV12-4	-	TRBJ1-4	CASTDNEKLFF	TGTGCCAGCACCGATAATGAAAAACTGTTTTTT
-	TRBV5-1	TRBD1	TRBJ2-7	CASSGTGGPLYEQYF	TGCGCCAGCAGCGGGACAGGGGGCCCCCTCTACGAGCAGTACTTC
many	TRBV12-3/TRBV12-4	-	TRBJ1-5	CASSSARAVYQPQHF	TGTGCCAGCAGCTCGGCCCGAGCCGTCTATCAGCCCCAGCATTTT
few	TRBV20-1	TRBD1	TRBJ2-1	CSAPGQTYNEQFF	TGCAGTGCCCCGGGACAGACCTACAATGAGCAGTTCTTC
-	TRBV28	-	TRBJ2-7	CASSQATYEQYF	TGTGCCAGCAGTCAGGCTACCTACGAGCAGTACTTC
-	TRBV30	-	TRBJ2-1	CASKTGGGYNEQFF	TGTGCCAGCAAGACAGGCGGGGGTTACAATGAGCAGTTCTTC
-	TRBV7-9	-	TRBJ2-2	CASSLGPTNTGELFF	TGTGCCAGCAGCCTGGGCCCCACGAACACCGGGGAGCTGTTTTTT
-	TRBV12-3/TRBV12-4	-	TRBJ2-7	CASSLAPGWYEQYF	TGTGCCAGCAGTTTAGCCCCAGGGTGGTACGAGCAGTACTTC
-	TRBV7-8	TRBD2	TRBJ2-7	CASSLGLAPYEQYF	TGTGCCAGCAGCTTAGGACTAGCCCCGTACGAGCAGTACTTC
few	TRBV2	-	TRBJ1-1	CASRQAGEGAFF	TGTGCCAGCAGACAGGCAGGAGAGGGTGCTTTCTTT
few	TRBV2	TRBD2	TRBJ2-7	CASSGRGLAGGTYEQYF	TGTGCCAGCAGTGGCCGGGGACTAGCGGGGGGCACCTACGAGCAGTACTTC
-	TRBV6-1	-	TRBJ1-5	CASSEPAISNQPQHF	TGTGCCAGCAGTGAGCCAGCTATTAGCAATCAGCCCCAGCATTTT
-	TRBV20-1	TRBD1	TRBJ1-1	CSAQTGYGTEAFF	TGCAGTGCTCAGACAGGGTATGGCACTGAAGCTTTCTTT
few	TRBV20-1	TRBD2	TRBJ2-2	CSARDLLAGEAGELFF	TGCAGTGCTAGAGATCTGCTAGCGGGGGAGGCCGGGGAGCTGTTTTTT
-	TRBV20-1	TRBD1	TRBJ2-7	CSARGSSQGAFEQYF	TGCAGTGCTAGAGGATCTTCACAGGGGGCGTTCGAGCAGTACTTC
-	TRBV6-2/TRBV6-3	TRBD1	TRBJ2-7	CASSYTTGGREQYF	TGTGCCAGCAGTTACACCACAGGGGGACGCGAGCAGTACTTC
few	TRBV5-1	TRBD2	TRBJ2-7	CASSYGLAYEQYF	TGCGCCAGCAGCTACGGACTAGCCTACGAGCAGTACTTC
few	TRBV12-3/TRBV12-4	-	TRBJ1-2	CASSFSGSGYGYTF	TGTGCCAGCAGTTTCTCCGGGTCGGGGTATGGCTACACCTTC
few	TRBV27	-	TRBJ2-5	CASKTTVKTQYF	TGTGCCAGCAAAACGACCGTAAAGACCCAGTACTTC
few	TRBV6-1	-	TRBJ2-7	CASRPWGGSYEQYF	TGTGCCAGCAGGCCCTGGGGCGGCTCCTACGAGCAGTACTTC
few	TRBV5-1	TRBD1	TRBJ1-2	CASSLVGQRDYGYTF	TGCGCCAGCAGCTTGGTGGGACAGCGAGATTATGGCTACACCTTC
few	TRBV18	-	TRBJ2-3	CASSPRRGRGSDTQYF	TGTGCCAGCTCACCAAGGAGAGGGCGCGGGTCAGATACGCAGTATTTT
-	TRBV12-3/TRBV12-4	TRBD1	TRBJ2-5	CASSKTGEQETQYF	TGTGCCAGCAGCAAAACAGGGGAGCAAGAGACCCAGTACTTC
few	TRBV29-1	TRBD1	TRBJ2-7	CSVKGADEQYF	TGCAGCGTTAAGGGGGCGGACGAGCAGTACTTC
once	TRBV12-3/TRBV12-4	TRBD1	TRBJ1-6	CASSSTGVYSPLHF	TGTGCCAGCAGCTCCACAGGGGTTTACTCACCCCTCCACTTT
-	TRBV4-1	-	TRBJ2-6	CASSQDAGANVLTF	TGCGCCAGCAGCCAAGACGCCGGGGCCAACGTCCTGACTTTC
few	TRBV12-3/TRBV12-4	-	TRBJ2-3	CASTYLGPTTDTQYF	TGTGCCAGCACCTACTTGGGCCCTACCACAGATACGCAGTATTTT
few	TRBV4-2	TRBD2	TRBJ2-3	CASSQALAGGISDTQYF	TGTGCCAGCAGCCAAGCCCTAGCGGGGGGCATTTCAGATACGCAGTATTTT
few	TRBV12-3/TRBV12-4	-	TRBJ2-5	CASTGRVQTQYF	TGTGCCAGCACCGGCAGGGTACAGACCCAGTACTTC
few	TRBV7-6	TRBD2	TRBJ2-3	CASSLVAGGGDTQYF	TGTGCCAGCAGCTTAGTCGCGGGGGGCGGTGATACGCAGTATTTT
few	TRBV7-9	-	TRBJ2-7	CASSARTGPYEQYF	TGTGCCAGCAGCGCTAGGACGGGGCCCTACGAGCAGTACTTC